The rows below give T cell receptor beta chains drawn from one sample of a study of shared clonotypes between healthy human individuals. Sequencing used immunoSEQ multiplex PCR; TCRdb keeps in-frame clones, though not all of them. Of about 2.1 million clones detected, around 93% appear once; the ten largest clones hold 1.5% to 2%. Sequenced input: naive CD8+ T cells from PBMCs. The source of these receptors is a man younger than 30 in good health. Some clones in this sample may be carry-over from other donors' samples. Each CDR3 is given with its conserved first and last residue. A D gene is named only where the DNA matches it firmly. The size entry is marked missing in some rows and otherwise reads once, few, many or a size class.

V	D	J	size	DNA	CDR3
TRBV7-3	TRBD2	TRBJ2-3	once	TGTGCCAGCAGCCCGATAGCGGGCGATACGCAGTATTTT	CASSPIAGDTQYF
TRBV27	TRBD1	TRBJ2-3	NA	TGTGCCAGCAGTCCCTCGACAGGGGAGACTACAGATACGCAGTATTTT	CASSPSTGETTDTQYF
TRBV27	NA	TRBJ2-7	NA	TGTGCCAGCAGTTTATCCGCCGGCTACGAGCAGTACTTC	CASSLSAGYEQYF
TRBV4-1	NA	TRBJ1-5	NA	TGCGCCAGCAGCGCTAAGGGGTATAGCAATCAGCCCCAGCATTTT	CASSAKGYSNQPQHF
TRBV14	NA	TRBJ2-7	once	TGTGCCAGCAGCCCTTGGACCGGACCAGACAGGTACTTC	CASSPWTGPDRYF
TRBV19	TRBD2	TRBJ2-7	NA	TGTGCCAGTAGTCCCCGAGCGGGAGGGGGTTACGAGCAGTACTTC	CASSPRAGGGYEQYF
TRBV7-9	NA	TRBJ1-1	NA	TGTGCCAGCAGCTTTATCACTACTGAAGCTTTCTTT	CASSFITTEAFF
TRBV7-9	NA	TRBJ1-4	NA	TGTGCCAGCAGCTCCGGAACGGGGCAAAAACTGTTTTTT	CASSSGTGQKLFF
TRBV7-2	NA	TRBJ2-2	NA	TGTGCCAGCAGCTTAGTCACGGTAACCGGGGAGCTGTTTTTT	CASSLVTVTGELFF
TRBV9	TRBD2	TRBJ2-2	NA	TGTGCCAGCACTAGACTAGCGGGTATCGGGGAGCTGTTTTTT	CASTRLAGIGELFF
TRBV2	NA	TRBJ1-2	NA	TGTGCCAGCAGTGAAGGGGGCCAAATGGGAAACTATGGCTACACCTTC	CASSEGGQMGNYGYTF
TRBV27	TRBD2	TRBJ2-7	NA	TGTGCCAGCGGAGCGGGGTCGACCTACGAGCAGTACTTC	CASGAGSTYEQYF
TRBV28	NA	TRBJ2-5	once	TGTGCCAGCAGTTTCTACACTAGACAGACCCAGTACTTC	CASSFYTRQTQYF
TRBV10-1	TRBD2	TRBJ2-7	NA	TGCGCCAGCAGTGCGCGAGCGGGGTCCTACGAGCAGTACTTC	CASSARAGSYEQYF
TRBV7-9	NA	TRBJ1-1	few	TGTGCCAGCAGCACAGGACAGAACACTGAAGCTTTCTTT	CASSTGQNTEAFF
TRBV7-9	NA	TRBJ2-7	NA	TGTGCCAGCAGCCAAATTGATTCGGGCACCTACGAGCAGTACTTC	CASSQIDSGTYEQYF
TRBV27	TRBD1	TRBJ2-7	NA	TGTGCCAGCAGTTCTCCGGGACAGGGCGGCCACGAGCAGTACTTC	CASSSPGQGGHEQYF